This T cell receptor beta chain was captured in a study of control samples from healthy donors and cancer patients. J lost 5 bases, V lost 6 bases, and 5 bases had no gene match. Germline-derived CDR1 and CDR2 are MNHEY and SMNVEV (reference sequence). This CDR3 has 15 residues. The repertoire was sequenced with immunoSEQ multiplex PCR; TCRdb's copy has only in-frame clones and lacks some. The sample contains about 120,000 clones, 88% of which appear only once. The source material was blood. J is TRBJ2-2 and V is TRBV27, with 11 bases fitting TRBD1. The source is a woman in her 70s in good health. The CDR3 sequence: CASRTGTGGTGELFF. The CDR3 DNA reads TGTGCCAGCAGAACCGGGACAGGGGGTACCGGGGAGCTGTTTTTT.